This is a list of T cell receptor beta chains from one sample in a study of blood T cells in healthy people across ages. MiXCR was run by TCRdb on the 5' RACE reads, yielding one entry per CDR3 protein. The table shows over 950,000 distinct CDR3 sequences, with around two fifths occurring only once. The specimen was blood. These receptors originate from a young man in good health. CDR3s include the opening cysteine and the closing phenylalanine or tryptophan. Fields, in order: D gene, V gene, clone size, J gene, CDR3 DNA, CDR3 protein. D genes are given only for firm matches. Size tells how often a clone was seen (once, few, many) or the class of an expanded clone, and some rows leave it out.

.	TRBV9	.	TRBJ2-7	TGTGCCAGCAGCGTAGTAGCCGCCGATTACTCCAAATCCTACGAGCAGTACTTC	CASSVVAADYSKSYEQYF
.	TRBV18	few	TRBJ1-3	TGTGCCAGCTCACAAGACATGGGGCGCTCTGGAAACACCATATATTTT	CASSQDMGRSGNTIYF
TRBD1	TRBV6-2/TRBV6-3	.	TRBJ2-1	TGTGCCAGCACCGACAGGGCTGTCTACAATGAGCAGTTCTTC	CASTDRAVYNEQFF
.	TRBV20-1	.	TRBJ1-2	TGCAGTGCTAGTTATACTGGGTCAGGGGGCTACACCTTC	CSASYTGSGGYTF
.	TRBV3-1	.	TRBJ2-1	TGTGCCAGCAGCCTACCAGTGCCATACAATGAGCAGTTCTTC	CASSLPVPYNEQFF
.	TRBV5-1	.	TRBJ2-5	TGCGCCAGCAGCTTGGCCGTGCGGACAGAGCAAGAGACCCAGTACTTC	CASSLAVRTEQETQYF
TRBD1	TRBV5-1	.	TRBJ1-2	TGCGCCGGCAGCTTGGACAGGGGTGGCTATGGCTACACCTTC	CAGSLDRGGYGYTF
.	TRBV20-1	.	TRBJ2-7	TGCAGTGCCGCCGGGAGCTCCTACGAGCAGTACTTC	CSAAGSSYEQYF
.	TRBV13	.	TRBJ2-1	TGTGCCAGCAGCTCCGAGACAGACGAGCAGTTCTTC	CASSSETDEQFF
.	TRBV6-6	.	TRBJ1-1	TGTGCCAGCAGTTACCCCAGCCCGGGTGGTGAGGCTTTCTTT	CASSYPSPGGEAFF
.	TRBV6-1	.	TRBJ1-2	TGTGCCAGCAGTGAATACGGGGTAGGTGGCTACACCTTC	CASSEYGVGGYTF
.	TRBV27	.	TRBJ1-5	TGTGCCAGCAGTCCTAGTACAGGGAACTTGGTTCAGCCCCAGCATTTT	CASSPSTGNLVQPQHF
.	TRBV4-2	.	TRBJ2-3	TGTGCCAGCAGCCAGGGAAAAAGTGCGGAAGATACGCAGTATTTT	CASSQGKSAEDTQYF
.	TRBV10-3	.	TRBJ1-2	TGTGCCATCAGTGAAGATAGGGCAGCAGGTCGTAGAAGGTCCTCCTATGGCTACACCTTC	CAISEDRAAGRRRSSYGYTF
.	TRBV2	.	TRBJ2-6	TGTGCCAGCAGTGAAAGATTGGGAATCGGTTCCTCTGGGGCCAACGTCCTGACTTTC	CASSERLGIGSSGANVLTF
TRBD2	TRBV4-3	few	TRBJ2-4	TGCGCCAGCAGCCAAGATGTAGCGCGGGGGGGCCGGGGAGCCAAAAACATTCAGTACTTC	CASSQDVARGGRGAKNIQYF
TRBD1	TRBV11-2	.	TRBJ1-4	TGTGCCAGCAGCAGACAGACAGGGCAAAATGAGAAACTGTTTTTT	CASSRQTGQNEKLFF
.	TRBV21-1	.	TRBJ1-1	TGTGCCAGCGGCTTCCGACAGGGGTGTGCCACTGAAGCTTTCTTT	CASGFRQGCATEAFF
.	TRBV27	.	TRBJ1-6	TGTGCCAGCAGTTTGTCAGGTGGCCTGAATAATTCACCCCTCCACTTT	CASSLSGGLNNSPLHF
.	TRBV5-1	.	TRBJ2-3	TGCGCCAGCAGCTGGAGTAGTTCCCCCCGGGATACGCAGTATTTT	CASSWSSSPRDTQYF
.	TRBV5-1	.	TRBJ1-1	TGCGCCAGCAGCGGAGGGTTTATAGCTACTGAAGCTTTCTTT	CASSGGFIATEAFF
.	TRBV5-1	.	TRBJ1-6	TGCGCCAGCAGCCTCTGGACTCATTCACCCCTCCACTTT	CASSLWTHSPLHF
TRBD1	TRBV27	few	TRBJ2-1	TGCGCCAGCAGTCCCCTCAGGGACAGACCTTACAATGAGCAGTTCTTC	CASSPLRDRPYNEQFF